This is a list of T cell receptor beta chains from one sample in a study of blood T cell repertoires in COVID-19. Sequenced by immunoSEQ multiplex PCR; TCRdb stores in-frame clones only, minus some. This sample has fewer than 350,000 clones, with about 91% found just once. Material for sequencing was peripheral blood. All receptors come from a woman aged 25 to 45 with COVID-19, enrolled during active disease. CDR3s include the opening cysteine and the closing phenylalanine or tryptophan. The D gene is left open where the match is weak.

V gene	J gene	D gene	CDR3 protein	CDR3 DNA
TRBV18	TRBJ1-1	TRBD1	CASSPPGRGIQAFF	TGTGCCAGCTCACCACCGGGCAGGGGGATCCAAGCTTTCTTT
TRBV6-2/TRBV6-3	TRBJ1-2	.	CASSYSMGRVWNYGYTF	TGTGCCAGCAGTTACTCGATGGGCAGGGTTTGGAACTATGGCTACACCTTC
TRBV28	TRBJ1-5	.	CASSYSRGPNQPQHF	TGTGCCAGCAGTTATTCCAGGGGACCCAATCAGCCCCAGCATTTT
TRBV7-9	TRBJ2-2	.	CASSFYSLGTGELFF	TGTGCCAGCAGCTTCTATAGCCTCGGGACCGGGGAGCTGTTTTTT
TRBV7-3	TRBJ1-1	.	CASSLTSRGTEAFF	TGTGCCAGCAGCTTAACGTCCCGGGGCACTGAAGCTTTCTTT
TRBV7-9	TRBJ2-6	TRBD1	CASSLTGQPSSGANVLTF	TGTGCCAGCAGCTTGACGGGACAGCCCAGCTCTGGGGCCAACGTCCTGACTTTC
TRBV6-5	TRBJ2-3	.	CASSYTGRTDTQYF	TGTGCCAGCAGTTACACAGGCCGCACAGATACGCAGTATTTT
TRBV2	TRBJ1-6	.	CASSEARQGSSPLHF	TGTGCCAGCAGTGAAGCGCGGCAGGGTAGTTCACCCCTCCACTTT
TRBV5-5	TRBJ1-5	TRBD1	CASSLNPRTGSGNQPQHF	TGTGCCAGCAGCTTGAACCCTCGGACAGGGAGCGGCAATCAGCCCCAGCATTTT
TRBV29-1	TRBJ1-1	.	CSVRDIRNTEAFF	TGCAGCGTCCGGGACATCAGAAACACTGAAGCTTTCTTT
TRBV30	TRBJ2-7	TRBD2	CAWSVASGEAYEQYF	TGTGCCTGGAGTGTAGCCAGCGGGGAGGCCTACGAGCAGTACTTC